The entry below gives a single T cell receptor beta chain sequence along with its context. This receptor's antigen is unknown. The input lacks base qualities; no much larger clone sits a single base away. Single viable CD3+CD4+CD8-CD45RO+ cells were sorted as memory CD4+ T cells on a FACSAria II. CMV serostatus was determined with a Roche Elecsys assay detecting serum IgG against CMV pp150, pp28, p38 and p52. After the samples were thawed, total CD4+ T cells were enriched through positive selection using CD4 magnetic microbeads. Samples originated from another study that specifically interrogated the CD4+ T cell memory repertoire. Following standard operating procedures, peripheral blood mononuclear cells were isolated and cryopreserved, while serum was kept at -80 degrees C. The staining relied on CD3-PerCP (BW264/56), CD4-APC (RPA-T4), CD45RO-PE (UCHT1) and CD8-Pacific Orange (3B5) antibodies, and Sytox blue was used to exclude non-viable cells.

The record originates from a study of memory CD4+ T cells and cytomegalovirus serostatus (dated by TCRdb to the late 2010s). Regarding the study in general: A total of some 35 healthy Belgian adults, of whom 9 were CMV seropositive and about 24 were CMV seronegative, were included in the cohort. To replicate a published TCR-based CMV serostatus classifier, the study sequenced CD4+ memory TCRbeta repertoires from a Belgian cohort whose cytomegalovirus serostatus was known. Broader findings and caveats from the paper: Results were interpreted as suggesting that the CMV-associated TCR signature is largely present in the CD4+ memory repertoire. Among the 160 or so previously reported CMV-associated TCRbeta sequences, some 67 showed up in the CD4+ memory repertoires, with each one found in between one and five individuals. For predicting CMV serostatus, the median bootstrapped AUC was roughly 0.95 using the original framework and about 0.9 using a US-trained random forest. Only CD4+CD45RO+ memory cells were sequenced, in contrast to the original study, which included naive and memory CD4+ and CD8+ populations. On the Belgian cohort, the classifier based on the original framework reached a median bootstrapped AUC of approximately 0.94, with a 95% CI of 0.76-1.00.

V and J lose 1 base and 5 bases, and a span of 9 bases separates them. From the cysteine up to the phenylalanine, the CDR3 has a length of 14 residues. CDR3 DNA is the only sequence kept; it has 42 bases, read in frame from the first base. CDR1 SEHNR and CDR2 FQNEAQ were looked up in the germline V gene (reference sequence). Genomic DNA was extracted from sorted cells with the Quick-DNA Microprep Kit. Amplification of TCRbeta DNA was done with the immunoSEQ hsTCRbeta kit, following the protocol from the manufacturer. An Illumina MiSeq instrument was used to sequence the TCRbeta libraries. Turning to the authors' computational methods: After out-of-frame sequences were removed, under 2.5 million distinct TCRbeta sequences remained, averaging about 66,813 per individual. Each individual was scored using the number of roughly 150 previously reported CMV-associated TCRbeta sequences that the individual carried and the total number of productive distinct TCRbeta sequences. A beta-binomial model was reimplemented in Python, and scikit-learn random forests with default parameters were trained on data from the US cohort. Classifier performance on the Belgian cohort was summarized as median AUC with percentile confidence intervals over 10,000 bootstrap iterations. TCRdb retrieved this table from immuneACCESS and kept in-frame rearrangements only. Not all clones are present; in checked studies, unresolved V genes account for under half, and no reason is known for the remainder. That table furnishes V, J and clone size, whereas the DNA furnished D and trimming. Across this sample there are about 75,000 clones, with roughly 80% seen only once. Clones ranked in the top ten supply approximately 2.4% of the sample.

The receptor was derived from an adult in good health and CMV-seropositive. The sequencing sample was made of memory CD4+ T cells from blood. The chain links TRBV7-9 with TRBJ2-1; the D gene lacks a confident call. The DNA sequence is TGTGCCAGCAGCTTAGGGTATAGAAACAATGAGCAGTTCTTC. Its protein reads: CASSLGYRNNEQFF.